Listed below are T cell receptor beta chains from one sample, sequenced in a study of technical replicates of blood from a handful of donors. Using immunoSEQ multiplex PCR, the repertoire was profiled, and TCRdb retains in-frame clones only, with some absent. This sample has over 55,000 clones; approximately 96% occur once, and the top ten carry 0.2% to 0.25%. Material for sequencing was T cells isolated from PBMCs. The receptors derive from a human donor in good health. CDR3s include the opening cysteine and the closing phenylalanine or tryptophan. Fields, in order: CDR3 DNA, CDR3 protein, D gene, CDR3 length, clone size, J gene, V gene. A D gene is named only where the DNA matches it firmly. Clone size is given for some rows only: seen once, a few or many times, or a class if the clone is expanded.

TGTGCCAGCAGCGACCGGGGAGGCGGAGATGAAGCTTTCTTT,CASSDRGGGDEAFF,-,14,-,TRBJ1-1,TRBV9
TGTGCCACCAGCAGAGACCCACAGGGGACCTTCACTGGGGAAAAACTGTTTTTT,CATSRDPQGTFTGEKLFF,TRBD1,18,-,TRBJ1-4,TRBV15
TGTGCCAGCTCCTCGGAAGGGGGGGCGATCCTGAGAGGCTACACCTTC,CASSSEGGAILRGYTF,-,16,-,TRBJ1-2,TRBV18
TGTGCCAGCAGCCAGGGTGCGTCTCGGATTGAAGCTTTCTTT,CASSQGASRIEAFF,-,14,-,TRBJ1-1,TRBV7-2
TGTGCCAGCAGCAACCTAGGTAAAAACTCTGGAAACACCATATATTTT,CASSNLGKNSGNTIYF,-,16,-,TRBJ1-3,TRBV21-1
TGTGCCAGCAGCTTCTTGGTGTATTCGGGACAGGGGGCCGGGGAGCTGTTTTTT,CASSFLVYSGQGAGELFF,TRBD1,18,-,TRBJ2-2,TRBV5-6
TGTGCCAGCAGTGCAGACAGGGTTGGCTACACCTTC,CASSADRVGYTF,TRBD1,12,-,TRBJ1-2,TRBV6-1
TGTGCCAGCAGTCTGCGGGGGACTAGTAAGGACGAGCAGTACTTC,CASSLRGTSKDEQYF,TRBD2,15,-,TRBJ2-7,TRBV27
TGTGCCAGCACTAGCGGGGATACTAGCACAGATACGCAGTATTTT,CASTSGDTSTDTQYF,TRBD2,15,-,TRBJ2-3,TRBV6-1
TGCGCCAGCAGCTTTGGACAGGGAGGGGACGAGCAGTACTTC,CASSFGQGGDEQYF,-,14,-,TRBJ2-7,TRBV5-1
TGTGCCAGCAGGCGGGACAGGGATACGGGATGGATAGGTGGCTACACCTTC,CASRRDRDTGWIGGYTF,TRBD1,17,-,TRBJ1-2,TRBV27
TGCAGCGCCCTGGCACAGGGGGCGGATGAAGCTTTCTTT,CSALAQGADEAFF,TRBD1,13,-,TRBJ1-1,TRBV29-1
TGTGCCAGCAGTGACTCGAGGGCAGGAGGTAATTCACCCCTCCACTTT,CASSDSRAGGNSPLHF,-,16,-,TRBJ1-6,TRBV6-4
TGTGCCTGGAGTGTAAGGAGGTCTTGGGGGACTACCTATAATTCACCCCTCCACTTT,CAWSVRRSWGTTYNSPLHF,-,19,-,TRBJ1-6,TRBV30
TGTGCCAGCTCGCCCGGCAGGGCAGATGAAAAACTGTTTTTT,CASSPGRADEKLFF,-,14,-,TRBJ1-4,TRBV18
TGTGCCAGCAGTACCTCGACGGGCTATGGCTACACCTTC,CASSTSTGYGYTF,-,13,-,TRBJ1-2,TRBV6-1
TGCGCCAGCAGCTTGGCCCGGGAAGAGAATGAGCAGTTCTTC,CASSLAREENEQFF,-,14,-,TRBJ2-1,TRBV5-1
TGCAGCGTTGACAGGGACGGGGGCACTGAAGCTTTCTTT,CSVDRDGGTEAFF,-,13,-,TRBJ1-1,TRBV29-1
TGCGCCAGCAGCTTGGGTACGGTCGGGGCTAATGAAAAACTGTTTTTT,CASSLGTVGANEKLFF,-,16,-,TRBJ1-4,TRBV5-1
TGTGCCAGCAGTTTAGCGACTCCGACCCACAATGAGCAGTTCTTC,CASSLATPTHNEQFF,-,15,-,TRBJ2-1,TRBV28
TGTGCCAGCATCGGACAGGGGGGGAACACCGGGGAGCTGTTTTTT,CASIGQGGNTGELFF,TRBD1,15,-,TRBJ2-2,TRBV2
TGTGCCAGCAGCGGGGAGAAGCGGGGGGACTTAGATACGCAGTATTTT,CASSGEKRGDLDTQYF,TRBD2,16,-,TRBJ2-3,TRBV9
TGCGCCAGCAGCCTATGGAGGAACACTGAAGCTTTCTTT,CASSLWRNTEAFF,-,13,-,TRBJ1-1,TRBV4-1
TGTGCCAGCAGCATTAGCGGGGGCCGCACAGATACGCAGTATTTT,CASSISGGRTDTQYF,TRBD2,15,-,TRBJ2-3,TRBV5-4
TGTGCCAGCTCACAGGGAGGAGTGAACACTGAAGCTTTCTTT,CASSQGGVNTEAFF,-,14,-,TRBJ1-1,TRBV18
TGTGCCAGCAGCTTACCTGGTCTAGCGGAGCTGTTTTTT,CASSLPGLAELFF,-,13,-,TRBJ2-2,TRBV11-2
TGCGCCAGCAGTGAGTTCGGGACTAGCGGAGCTAGCACAGATACGCAGTATTTT,CASSEFGTSGASTDTQYF,TRBD2,18,-,TRBJ2-3,TRBV10-2
TGTGCCAGCAGCTTGGGAAGCGGGAGTTCTAATGAGCAGTTCTTC,CASSLGSGSSNEQFF,TRBD2,15,-,TRBJ2-1,TRBV5-4
TGTGCCAGCAGCTTGACTGACAACTATGGCTACACCTTC,CASSLTDNYGYTF,-,13,-,TRBJ1-2,TRBV11-3
TGTGCCAGCAGCCAAGACACTGGGACAGGCTTTGCTAACTATGGCTACACCTTC,CASSQDTGTGFANYGYTF,TRBD1,18,-,TRBJ1-2,TRBV4-2
TGTGCCAGCAGTTTTTTTTGGGGAGACAGGGCAACTTCCCCCGTAGACTACGAGCAGTACTTC,CASSFFWGDRATSPVDYEQYF,TRBD1,21,-,TRBJ2-7,TRBV28
TGTGCCAGCAGTTACTACAGGGGGACGAGCATTCAGTACTTC,CASSYYRGTSIQYF,TRBD1,14,-,TRBJ2-4,TRBV28
TGTGCCAGCAATCTCGCCAGGGGGCCGATTTCGAACACCGGGGAGCTGTTTTTT,CASNLARGPISNTGELFF,TRBD1,18,-,TRBJ2-2,TRBV7-9
TGTGCCAGCGGTAGCCTCCCTGGAGGCAATCAGCCCCAGCATTTT,CASGSLPGGNQPQHF,-,15,-,TRBJ1-5,TRBV27
TGTGCCAGCAGTGCGTGGGGAGGGGCTGGGACTGAAGCTTTCTTT,CASSAWGGAGTEAFF,-,15,-,TRBJ1-1,TRBV25-1
TGTGCCAGCATGCACTCGCGGGGGGGCCATGAGCAGTTCTTC,CASMHSRGGHEQFF,TRBD2,14,-,TRBJ2-1,TRBV7-9
TGTGCCAGCAGCCGACCAGGGGACAGGGCTAATGAAAAACTGTTTTTT,CASSRPGDRANEKLFF,TRBD1,16,once,TRBJ1-4,TRBV28
TGTGCCAGTAGTAAAGACGGGGGGGCCTCAAATGAGCAGTTCTTC,CASSKDGGASNEQFF,TRBD2,15,-,TRBJ2-1,TRBV6-1
TGCGCCAGCAGCTTGAACGGTAGAGGCACTGAAGCTTTCTTT,CASSLNGRGTEAFF,-,14,-,TRBJ1-1,TRBV5-1
TGCAGCGTTGTTCTGACCAACAGCTTGCCCTACGAGCAGTACTTC,CSVVLTNSLPYEQYF,-,15,-,TRBJ2-7,TRBV29-1
TGTGCCAGCAGCTTAATGGCCCAAGATAATTCACCCCTCCACTTT,CASSLMAQDNSPLHF,-,15,-,TRBJ1-6,TRBV7-2
TGTGCCAGCAGTTACTCGAGACAGGGGGGAACCGGGGAGCTGTTTTTT,CASSYSRQGGTGELFF,TRBD1,16,-,TRBJ2-2,TRBV6-5